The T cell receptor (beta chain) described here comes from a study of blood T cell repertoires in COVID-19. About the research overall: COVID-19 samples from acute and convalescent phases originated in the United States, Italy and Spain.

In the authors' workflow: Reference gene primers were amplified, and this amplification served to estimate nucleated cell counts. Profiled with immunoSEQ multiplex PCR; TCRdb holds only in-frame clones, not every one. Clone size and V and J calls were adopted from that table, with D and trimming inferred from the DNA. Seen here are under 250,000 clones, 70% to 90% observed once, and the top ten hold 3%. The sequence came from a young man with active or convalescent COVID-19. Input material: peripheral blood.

CDR3 residues: CASSQGGWDTEAFF. CDR3 coding DNA: TGCGCCAGCAGCCAAGGGGGCTGGGACACTGAAGCTTTCTTT. The V and J genes are TRBV4-3 and TRBJ1-1, with D possibly being TRBD1 (5 bases). Per the germline V gene, CDR1 is LGHNA and CDR2 is YSLEER. V was pared by 1 base and J by 3 bases, with 9 bases between. The CDR3 has 14 residues.